The clone carrying this T cell receptor (beta chain) was seen just once. Its cognate antigen is unknown. Germline V gives CDR1 SNHLY, CDR2 FYNNEI. The V gene lost 4 bases and the J gene lost 10 bases, with 16 bases spanning the gap. The CDR3 extends over 13 amino acids. Healthy Caucasians supplied all donations. The sample originates from a study of identical twins. Findings of the study overall: Cross-sectional statistics, not tracking of the same donors, supported the conclusions.

In TCRdb, the 5' RACE reads were re-called with MiXCR into one record per CDR3 protein. Altogether 400,000 to 550,000 distinct CDR3 sequences are present, about 20% being singletons, with the ten largest covering about 0.93%. A further study also used this sample, focusing on T cells expressing NK-cell markers. That work states: Sorting was limited to alpha-beta TCR-expressing T cells with an anti-gamma-delta TCR antibody in several experiments.

The specimen was CD4+ T cells sorted from blood. The chain employs TRBV2 and TRBJ1-2; D gene unclear. The TCR was taken from a woman between 18 and 29 years old in good health. CDR3 sequence: CASSVSQIFPYTF. CDR3 sequence (DNA): TGTGCCAGCAGTGTCTCACAGATTTTCCCCTACACCTTC.